Listed below are T cell receptor beta chains from one sample, sequenced in a study of T cell changes during pregnancy in multiple sclerosis. Profiling relied on immunoSEQ multiplex PCR, and the TCRdb table lists in-frame clones only, not all of them. The sample includes about 22,000 clones, roughly nine tenths of them seen just once. The source was CD4+ T cells from peripheral blood mononuclear cells, collected in the third trimester of pregnancy. The receptors were sampled from a female donor in good health, enrolled as a control in a pregnancy study. Each CDR3 is given without its conserved first and last residue.

TRBJ2-7 | TRBV28 | ATIGQVVYEQY
TRBJ2-1 | TRBV25-1 | ASSEVGEQF
TRBJ2-2 | TRBV5-1 | ASSRTVLGTGELF
TRBJ2-7 | TRBV29-1 | SVARTGSSYEQY
TRBJ2-2 | TRBV19 | ASSISGPGELF
TRBJ1-1 | TRBV29-1 | SVEAPGGRGEAF
TRBJ2-7 | TRBV28 | ASSRGVGVYEQY
TRBJ1-6 | TRBV21-1 | ATQRGGPYNSPLH
TRBJ2-2 | TRBV15 | ATRGGYTGELF
TRBJ1-4 | TRBV5-1 | ASSPKNPGSIFHEKLF
TRBJ1-5 | TRBV7-9 | ASSLEPQPQH
TRBJ1-3 | TRBV4-1 | ASSQHPGASGNTIY
TRBJ2-3 | TRBV28 | ASSLGASSTDTQY
TRBJ2-1 | TRBV2 | ASSFPGLAVYNEQF
TRBJ1-1 | TRBV28 | ATRGQPEAF
TRBJ2-7 | TRBV5-1 | ASSSGTGTSYEQY
TRBJ1-3 | TRBV19 | ASSAAPRGSSGNTIY
TRBJ1-2 | TRBV4-1 | ASSQELRGRGYT